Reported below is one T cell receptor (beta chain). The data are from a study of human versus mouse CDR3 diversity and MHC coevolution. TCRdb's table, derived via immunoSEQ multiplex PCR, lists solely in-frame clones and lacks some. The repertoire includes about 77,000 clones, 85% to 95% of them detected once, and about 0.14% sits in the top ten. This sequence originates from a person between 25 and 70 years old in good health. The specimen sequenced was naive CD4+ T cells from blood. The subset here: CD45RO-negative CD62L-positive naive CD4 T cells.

Here the CDR3 reads CASRSGQGGSGNTIYF. The DNA of the CDR3 is TGTGCCAGCAGGTCAGGACAGGGGGGTTCTGGAAACACCATATATTTT. The V call is TRBV28, the J call TRBJ1-3; 10 positions match TRBD1. The V segment lost 6 bases and the J segment 1 base; nucleotides outside the gene matches: 6. This CDR3 comprises 16 residues. Germline-derived CDR1 and CDR2 are MDHEN and SYDVKM.